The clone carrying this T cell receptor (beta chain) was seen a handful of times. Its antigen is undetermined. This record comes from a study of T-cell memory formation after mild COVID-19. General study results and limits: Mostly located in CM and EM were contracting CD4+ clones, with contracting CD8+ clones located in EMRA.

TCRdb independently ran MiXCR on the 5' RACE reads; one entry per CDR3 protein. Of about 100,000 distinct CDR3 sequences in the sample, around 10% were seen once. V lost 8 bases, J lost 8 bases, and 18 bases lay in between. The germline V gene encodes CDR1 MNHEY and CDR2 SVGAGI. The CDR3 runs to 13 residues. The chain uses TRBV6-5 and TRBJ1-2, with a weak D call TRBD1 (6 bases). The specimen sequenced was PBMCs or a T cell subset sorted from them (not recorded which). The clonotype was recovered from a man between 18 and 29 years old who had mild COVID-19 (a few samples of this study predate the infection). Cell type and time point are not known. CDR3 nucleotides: TGTGCCAGCCGAACGGGGGGCAACAGGGGCTACACCTTC. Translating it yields CASRTGGNRGYTF.